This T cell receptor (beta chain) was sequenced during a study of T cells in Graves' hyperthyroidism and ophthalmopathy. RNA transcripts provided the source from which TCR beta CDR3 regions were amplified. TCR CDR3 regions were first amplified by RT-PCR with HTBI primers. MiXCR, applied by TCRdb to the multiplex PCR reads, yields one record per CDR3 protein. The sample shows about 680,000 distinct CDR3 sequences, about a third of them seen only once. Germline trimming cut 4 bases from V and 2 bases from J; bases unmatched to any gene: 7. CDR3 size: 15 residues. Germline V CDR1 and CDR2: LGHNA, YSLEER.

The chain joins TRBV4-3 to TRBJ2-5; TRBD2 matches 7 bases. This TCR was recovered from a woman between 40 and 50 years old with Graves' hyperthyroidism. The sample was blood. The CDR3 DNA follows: TGCGCCAGCAGCCCAAGGCCAGCGGGACAAGAGACCCAGTACTTC. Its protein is CASSPRPAGQETQYF.